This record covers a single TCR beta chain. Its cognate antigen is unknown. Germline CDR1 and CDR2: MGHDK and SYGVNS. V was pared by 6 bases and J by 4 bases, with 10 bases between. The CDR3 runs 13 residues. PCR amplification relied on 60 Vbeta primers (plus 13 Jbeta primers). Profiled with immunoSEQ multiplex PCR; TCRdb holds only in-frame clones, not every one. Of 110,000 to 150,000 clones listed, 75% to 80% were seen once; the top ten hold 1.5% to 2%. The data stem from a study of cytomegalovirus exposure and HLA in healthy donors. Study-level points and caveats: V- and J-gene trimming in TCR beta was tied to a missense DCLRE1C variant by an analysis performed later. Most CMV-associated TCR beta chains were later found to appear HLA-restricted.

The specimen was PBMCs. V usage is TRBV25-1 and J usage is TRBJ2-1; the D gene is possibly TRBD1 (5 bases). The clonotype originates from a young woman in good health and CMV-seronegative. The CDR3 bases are TGTGCCAGCAGCCTACAGGAGTACAATGAGCAGTTCTTC. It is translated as CASSLQEYNEQFF.